The entry that follows covers one T cell receptor (beta chain) sequence. Enrolled during active infection, Seattle patients were then followed longitudinally. These data belong to a study of blood T cell repertoires in COVID-19. Whole-study context: The samples span acute and convalescent COVID-19 from the United States, Italy and Spain.

Germline CDR1 MDHEN, CDR2 SYDVKM. The CDR3 totals 13 residues. Trimming stripped 8 bases from V and 1 base from J, with 9 bases between. Clones were read by immunoSEQ multiplex PCR, and TCRdb kept only the in-frame ones, dropping some. Of roughly 250,000 clones in the sample, roughly 91% are singletons; the top ten hold more than 0.65%. The source is a man aged 25-45 years with COVID-19, enrolled during active disease. This sequence joins TRBV28 and TRBJ1-5, with a tentative D call TRBD1 (5 bases). Sequencing used peripheral blood. The CDR3 DNA reads as TGTGCCAGCTACAGACAGAGCAATCAGCCCCAGCATTTT. Encoded protein: CASYRQSNQPQHF.